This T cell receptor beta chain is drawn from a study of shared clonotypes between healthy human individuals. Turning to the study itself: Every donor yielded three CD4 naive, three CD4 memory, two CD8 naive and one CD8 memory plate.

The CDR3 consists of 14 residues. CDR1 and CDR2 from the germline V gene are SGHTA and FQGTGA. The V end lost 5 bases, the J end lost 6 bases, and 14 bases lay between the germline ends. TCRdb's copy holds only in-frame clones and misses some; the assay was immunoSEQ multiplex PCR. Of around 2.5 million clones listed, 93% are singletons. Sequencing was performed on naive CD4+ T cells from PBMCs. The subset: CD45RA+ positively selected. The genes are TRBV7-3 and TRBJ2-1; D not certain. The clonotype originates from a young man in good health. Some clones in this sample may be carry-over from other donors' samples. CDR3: CASSEEISRNEQFF. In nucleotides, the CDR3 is TGTGCCAGCAGCGAGGAAATTTCACGCAATGAGCAGTTCTTC.